The clone carrying this T cell receptor (beta chain) has a count of ten or more. Its target is unknown. Newly diagnosed patients aged 18 to 65 had hyperthyroidism of under 2 months' duration. Uncontrolled infection, other autoimmune disease, pregnancy and lactation each barred patients from inclusion. Orbital computed tomography, thyroid ultrasound, serum thyroxine and TRAb, and clinical symptoms together informed the diagnoses. CDR3 size: 13 residues. The germline gives CDR1 LNHDA, CDR2 SQIVND (reference sequence). V was clipped by 0 bases and J by 13 bases, with 15 bases between them. Using RNA transcripts as the source, TCR beta CDR3 regions were amplified. First-round RT-PCR of the TCR CDR3 relied on the HTBI primer set. TCRdb independently ran MiXCR on the multiplex PCR reads; one entry per CDR3 protein. The profile shows 500,000 to 750,000 distinct CDR3 sequences, roughly 46% of them singletons.

The entry originates in a study of T cells in Graves' hyperthyroidism and ophthalmopathy. Regarding the study as a whole: Blood also showed most of the thyroid clonotypes that were expanded above 0.001.

The receptor's source is a woman between 18 and 29 years old with Graves' hyperthyroidism. The chain carries TRBV19 and TRBJ1-2; TRBD1 might be the D (6 bases). Sequencing used peripheral blood or thyroid tissue (not recorded which). The CDR3 spells CASSIERGLNLTF. CDR3 coding DNA: TGTGCCAGTAGTATAGAGCGGGGGCTAAATCTCACCTTC.